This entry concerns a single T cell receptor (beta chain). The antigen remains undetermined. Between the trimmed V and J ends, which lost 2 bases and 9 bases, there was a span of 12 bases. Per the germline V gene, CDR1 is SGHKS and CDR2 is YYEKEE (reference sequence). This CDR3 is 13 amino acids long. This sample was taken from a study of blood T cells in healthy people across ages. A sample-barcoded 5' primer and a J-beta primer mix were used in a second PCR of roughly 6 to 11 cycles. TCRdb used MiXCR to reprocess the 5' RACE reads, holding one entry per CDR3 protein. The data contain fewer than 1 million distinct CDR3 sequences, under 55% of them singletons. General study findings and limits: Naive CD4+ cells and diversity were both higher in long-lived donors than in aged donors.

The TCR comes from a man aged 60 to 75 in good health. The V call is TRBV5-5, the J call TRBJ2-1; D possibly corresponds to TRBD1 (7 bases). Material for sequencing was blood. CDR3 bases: TGTGCCAGCAGCTTCGGACAGGAGGGTGAGCAGTTCTTC. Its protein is CASSFGQEGEQFF.